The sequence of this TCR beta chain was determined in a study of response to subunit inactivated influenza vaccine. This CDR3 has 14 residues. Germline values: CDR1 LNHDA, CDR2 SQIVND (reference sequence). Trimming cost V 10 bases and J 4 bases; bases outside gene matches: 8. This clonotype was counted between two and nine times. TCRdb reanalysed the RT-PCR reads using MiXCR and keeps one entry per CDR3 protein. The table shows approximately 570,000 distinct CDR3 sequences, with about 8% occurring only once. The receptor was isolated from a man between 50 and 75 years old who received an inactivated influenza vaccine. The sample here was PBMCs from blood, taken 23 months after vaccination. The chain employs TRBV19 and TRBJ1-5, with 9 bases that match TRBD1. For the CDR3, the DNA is TGTGCCACCCTAAAGGGGACAGGGAATCAGCCCCAGCATTTT. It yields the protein CATLKGTGNQPQHF. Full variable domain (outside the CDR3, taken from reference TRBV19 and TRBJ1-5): DGGITQSPKYLFRKEGQNVTLSCEQNLNHDAMYWYRQDPGQGLRLIYYSQIVNDFQKGDIAEGYSVSREKKESFPLTVTSAQKNPTAFYLCATLKGTGNQPQHFGDGTRLSIL.